These 3 T cell receptor beta chains came from one sample sequenced in a study of shared T cell receptors in the human thymus. Profiling relied on immunoSEQ multiplex PCR, and the TCRdb table lists in-frame clones only, not all of them. The table includes around 65,000 clones, around 96% detected once. Source material: thymocytes. The receptor source for this set is a human donor.

A single count supports this clone. V gene TRBV6-5 combines with J gene TRBJ1-3; TRBD1 matches 10 bases. With 4 bases clipped from V and 0 bases from J, the junction kept 3 bases outside the gene matches. CDR1 is MNHEY and CDR2 is SVGAGI in the germline V gene. The CDR3 is 16 residues long. CDR3 in amino acids: CASSWDRGTSGNTIYF. The CDR3 region has the DNA TGTGCCAGCAGTTGGGACAGGGGAACCTCTGGAAACACCATATATTTT.

This clone was observed a single time. V usage is TRBV27 and J usage is TRBJ1-6, with D uncertain. The CDR3 spans 15 residues. V was cut by 8 bases and J by 7 bases, with 18 bases left in between. CDR1 MNHEY and CDR2 SMNVEV come from the germline V gene (reference sequence). CDR3 loop: CASAFAGMGNSPLHF. The CDR3 nucleotides read TGTGCCAGCGCTTTTGCGGGGATGGGGAATTCACCCCTCCACTTT.

V usage is TRBV30 and J usage is TRBJ2-7; 11 bases are shared with TRBD1. Per germline, CDR1 GTSNPN and CDR2 SVGIG (reference sequence). CDR3 size: 15 residues. J was trimmed by 1 base and V by 7 bases; bases with no gene match: 9. The CDR3 spells CASRTGGHVSYEQYF. The CDR3 bases are TGTGCCTCAAGGACAGGGGGCCATGTATCCTACGAGCAGTACTTC.